One TCR beta chain is described in this entry. Its specificity is unknown. The data are from a study of lymphopenia after photon versus proton radiotherapy. Findings and caveats of the study: Proton therapy kept repertoires fairly stable, unlike photons, which gained effector/memory cells. A bigger post-nadir fall in TCR diversity correlated inversely with survival time in deceased patients. After lymphocyte nadir, photon-treated repertoires showed oligoclonal expansion, especially CD8+ Temra.

CDR3 length: 17 residues. CDR1 is MDHEN, CDR2 SYDVKM, per germline. Trimming cost V 2 bases and J 0 bases, with 14 bases left between them. Assay: immunoSEQ multiplex PCR; the TCRdb copy retains only in-frame clones and omits some. The sample shows thousands of clones, 91% of them seen only once. The source material was peripheral blood, sampled from a patient treated with photon-based radiotherapy. The TCR originated in a man between 60 and 75 years old with cholangiocarcinoma. The chain is built from TRBV28 and TRBJ1-3, with D unclear. In DNA, the CDR3 is TGTGCCAGCAGTTTACGTATAGGGATGAGCTCTGGAAACACCATATATTTT. Protein product: CASSLRIGMSSGNTIYF.